This T cell receptor (beta chain) derives from a study of T and B cells in COVID-19 patients (dated by TCRdb to the early 2020s). As for the study more broadly: In this study, adaptive immunity was profiled in COVID-19 patients who either had active infection or had recovered, using TRB and IGH repertoire sequencing of peripheral blood. The recovered cohort included more than 15 patients who contributed about 21 samples, and most of those patients had mild to moderate COVID-19 that was managed on an outpatient basis. The recovered cohort had a median age of about 30 years, compared with 65 to 80 years in the active-infection cohort. In the active-infection cohort, about 65% of the roughly 20 patients were critically ill and required mechanical ventilation or ECMO. Comorbidities linked to unfavorable COVID-19 outcome were present in about 90% of the 20 patients in the active-infection cohort. The TCR and BCR sequence repository comprised 37 patients and under 85 time points, with over 7 million TCR sequences analysed. A couple of patients were included in both the recovered and active cohorts because samples were available from active disease and after recovery. An age-matched reference group of 39 healthy donors negative for COVID-19 antibodies was used as the comparison for repertoire analyses. As many as 9 follow-up blood samples were collected from each patient, and in some individuals these samples spanned different disease stages.

According to the germline V gene, CDR1 reads MNHEY and CDR2 reads SVGEGT. The CDR3 spans 15 residues, from the cysteine through the phenylalanine. Of the read, only the CDR3 DNA is kept; its 45 bases are in frame from base 1. V is shortened by 10 bases, J by 0 bases, and the region joining them spans 16 bases. TRB repertoires were amplified from roughly 250-500 ng of genomic DNA extracted from blood. This clonotype was detected a few times. Its antigen target is currently unknown. One base away there is no much larger clone; base qualities are not given. General study outcomes and caveats: The cohort was considered too small for HLA contributions to COVID-19 susceptibility or severity to be assessed. Prospective validation of the reported TCR clusters was stated to be required before clinical use. TRB repertoires were highly clonal in active COVID-19, whereas diversity and richness at recovery rose above healthy donor levels. Specific T cell subsets (CD4+/Treg/CD8+) and sorted SARS-CoV-2-responsive or tetramer+ T cells had not yet been sequenced, with those experiments still ongoing. Few blood samples were available from mildly ill patients while symptoms were present or from severe cases at early time points. A total of about 2,000 TCR clusters were exclusive to the recovered cohort, and 25 to 35 of those clusters were low-pGen clusters. Patients with COVID-19 were reported to show strongly skewed TRBV/TRBJ gene usage.

Instrument used: Illumina MiSeq. TRB rearrangements were amplified by multiplex PCR with BIOMED2 TRB-A/B primer pools. Two consecutive PCRs added Illumina-compatible adapters and 7-nucleotide sample barcodes to the amplicons. Phusion HS II polymerase was used for all library PCRs. The amplicons were purified from gel with the NucleoSpin Gel and PCR Clean-up kit, measured on Qubit, and combined at 4 nM. Amplicon pool quality was checked on an Agilent 2100 Bioanalyzer before Illumina next-generation sequencing. In the authors' own workflow: Annotation of TRB rearrangements was done in MiXCR 3.0.8 with the default MiXCR reference library. Non-productive reads and sequences with fewer than 2 reads were removed, and each unique CDR3 nucleotide sequence was counted as one clone. R 3.5.1 was used to calculate clonality, diversity, richness and V-J gene usage. GLIPH2 was used to cluster TCRs by CDR3 similarity, and OLGA was used to calculate generation probabilities. GLIPH2 clusters were kept only if they contained at least four unique TCR clonotypes found in at least three individuals. TCRdb reprocessed the public reads (quality trimming at Q25 with fastp, clone calling with MiXCR) and kept in-frame beta chains. Each CDR3 protein appears once, grouped with its most common genes and DNA. V and J calls and clone size were set by TCRdb, not the authors. In this sample the table shows roughly 15,000 distinct CDR3 sequences, about 28% of which occur a single time. The ten largest clones take up around 6.5% of the sample.

The TCR originated in a human donor who had recovered from COVID-19. The specimen was blood. The rearranged chain carries TRBV6-2 or TRBV6-3 and TRBJ2-4; the D segment is perhaps TRBD1 or TRBD2, each sharing 5 matched bases. The CDR3 region has the sequence CATLQSGLAKNIQYF. In nucleotide form, the sequence is TGTGCCACACTCCAGTCGGGGCTAGCCAAAAACATTCAGTACTTC.